This TCR beta chain was captured in a study of T cells in Graves' hyperthyroidism and ophthalmopathy. Per germline, CDR1 MNHNS and CDR2 SASEGT. The CDR3 sequence is 13 residues long. V lost 1 base and J 14 bases, leaving 15 bases between the germline ends. This clonotype was recorded at least ten times. What was amplified from RNA transcripts were TCR beta CDR3 regions. The primer set for the first-round RT-PCR of the TCR CDR3 was HTBI. MiXCR was run by TCRdb on the multiplex PCR reads, yielding one entry per CDR3 protein. The table records about 330,000 distinct CDR3 sequences, approximately 14% of them present only once.

This sequence joins TRBV6-1 and TRBJ2-1, with D perhaps matching TRBD1 (5 bases). The TCR was taken from a woman aged 40-49 years with Graves' ophthalmopathy. Sequenced material: blood. The CDR3 loop reads CASSEGGRAYEFF. The CDR3 bases are TGTGCCAGCAGTGAAGGGGGCAGGGCGTATGAGTTCTTC.